The 10 T cell receptor beta chains reported below all come from one sample, sequenced in a study of control samples from healthy donors and cancer patients. Sequenced by immunoSEQ multiplex PCR; TCRdb stores in-frame clones only, minus some. The sample holds approximately 180,000 clones, approximately 94% seen once. Sequencing was done on a sample of blood. These receptors were taken from a young woman in good health.

CDR3 nucleotide sequence: TGTGCCAGCAGCTTTGTGGACAGGGGATCACCCCTCCACTTT. Translated: CASSFVDRGSPLHF. V and J are TRBV12-1 and TRBJ1-6; the table calls TRBD1, which could not be checked here. TRBV12-1 is labeled a pseudogene. This CDR3 spans 14 amino acids.

This clone was seen more than once but under ten times. The chain carries TRBV6-6 and TRBJ2-5; D call uncertain. This CDR3 is 14 amino acids long. CDR1 and CDR2 from the germline V gene are MNHNY and SVGAGI (reference sequence). Trimming left V 2 bases short and J 2 bases short, with 9 bases between. The CDR3 region is CASSYVGSQETQYF. For the CDR3, the DNA is TGTGCCAGCAGTTACGTCGGCAGTCAAGAGACCCAGTACTTC.

V usage is TRBV20-1 and J usage is TRBJ2-1; D uncertain. CDR3 length: 13 amino acids. With 3 bases removed from V and 2 bases from J, the gap between germline ends came to 8 bases. Germline V gene sequence: CDR1 DFQATT, CDR2 SNEGSKA (reference sequence). The CDR3 DNA sequence: TGCAGTGCTAGTTCAGCACCCTACAATGAGCAGTTCTTC. It yields the protein CSASSAPYNEQFF.

V is TRBV4-2 and J is TRBJ2-7, with unresolved D. Per germline, CDR1 LGHNA and CDR2 YNFKEQ. This CDR3 is 15 amino acids long. The V end lost 0 bases, the J end lost 3 bases, and 12 bases lay between the germline ends. The CDR3 spells CASSQEYGQNYEQYF. CDR3 coding DNA: TGTGCCAGCAGCCAAGAGTATGGGCAGAACTACGAGCAGTACTTC.

This clone turned up a few times. The rearrangement links TRBV28 to TRBJ1-2; D unresolved. Looked up from germline, CDR1 is MDHEN and CDR2 is SYDVKM. The CDR3 is 11 residues long. Trimming pared 3 bases from V and 7 bases from J, leaving 6 bases between. Here the CDR3 reads CASSFMGGYTF. CDR3 nucleotide sequence: TGTGCCAGCAGTTTCATGGGTGGCTACACCTTC.

This sequence joins TRBV7-8 and TRBJ2-5; D not certain. This CDR3 region has 13 residues. The germline V gene encodes CDR1 SGHVS and CDR2 FQNEAQ. The V end was cut by 3 bases, the J end by 5 bases, with 10 bases between. The CDR3 loop is CASSFRVLETQYF. The DNA of the CDR3 is TGTGCCAGCAGCTTTCGGGTGCTGGAGACCCAGTACTTC.

The rearrangement joins TRBV9 to TRBJ2-5; D tentatively reads TRBD1 or TRBD2 (5 bases each). The length of the CDR3 is 15 residues. Germline V lookup: CDR1 SGDLS, CDR2 YYNGEE. V gave up 0 bases and J gave up 0 bases, with 9 bases separating them. The CDR3 sequence: CASSVEGTYQETQYF. Here the CDR3 DNA reads TGTGCCAGCAGCGTAGAGGGGACGTACCAAGAGACCCAGTACTTC.

This rearrangement joins TRBV7-2 to TRBJ2-2; weak D call: TRBD2 (6 bases). The germline V gene has CDR1 SGHTA and CDR2 FQGNSA. The CDR3 sequence is 14 residues long. Trimming took off 3 bases at V and 4 bases at J, with 9 bases between the two ends. The CDR3 region has the DNA TGTGCCAGCAGCTTCTCCGGGGGCACCGGGGAGCTGTTTTTT. As protein: CASSFSGGTGELFF.

J is TRBJ2-2 and V is TRBV4-1; a weak D match, TRBD1 (6 bases). Deletions cut 10 bases from V and 0 bases from J, with 18 bases between. This CDR3 contains 16 residues. CDR1 is MGHRA, CDR2 YSYEKL, per germline. This CDR3 is CATRGHPSSNTGELFF. The CDR3 DNA sequence: TGCGCCACCCGGGGACACCCCTCCTCGAACACCGGGGAGCTGTTTTTT.

The chain links TRBV2 to TRBJ1-6, with D uncertain. CDR3 length equals 14 residues. Germline values: CDR1 SNHLY, CDR2 FYNNEI. V was shortened by 2 bases and J by 7 bases, with 9 bases between the two germline ends. The CDR3: CASSERPGNSPLHF. The CDR3 DNA sequence: TGTGCCAGCAGTGAACGGCCGGGAAATTCACCCCTCCACTTT. The whole variable domain, filled in from reference TRBV2 and TRBJ1-6, reads EPEVTQTPSHQVTQMGQEVILRCVPISNHLYFYWYRQILGQKVEFLVSFYNNEISEKSEIFDDQFSVERPDGSNFTLKIRSTKLEDSAMYFCASSERPGNSPLHFGNGTRLTVT.